This T cell receptor beta chain was sequenced for a study of CD8+ T cells in alopecia areata. Treatment here: oral pan-JAK inhibitor, 5-10 mg twice daily. This clone was found a few times. The sequencing template was cDNA reverse transcribed from extracted RNA. The method was immunoSEQ multiplex PCR; TCRdb's version includes in-frame clones alone and lacks a portion of them. The sample records 100,000 to 120,000 clones, less than 60% being singletons. The receptor's source is a human donor with alopecia areata. The specimen was CD4+ T cells sorted from blood, collected at week 24, from a patient treated with tofacitinib.

The CDR3 DNA is TGTGCCAGCAGAGCCGGGCGCAACACCGGGGAGCTGTTTTTT. This codes for CASRAGRNTGELFF. V is TRBV6-5 and J is TRBJ2-2; D gene ambiguous. The V end was cut by 6 bases, the J end by 2 bases, with 10 bases between. The CDR3 runs to 14 residues. Germline loops: CDR1 MNHEY, CDR2 SVGAGI.